This passage covers 19 T cell receptor beta chains from one sample sequenced in a study of blood T cell repertoires in COVID-19. Assay: immunoSEQ multiplex PCR; the TCRdb copy retains only in-frame clones and omits some. The data show 50,000 or so clones, 85% to 95% seen once. Input material: peripheral blood. These receptors originate from a man in his sixties with COVID-19, enrolled during active disease.

The chain employs TRBV19 and TRBJ1-5; TRBD1 agrees at 10 bases. The V gene end was trimmed by 8 bases and the J gene end by 7 bases; junction bases not matched to a gene: 11. The CDR3 extends over 15 amino acids. Germline V CDR1 and CDR2: LNHDA, SQIVND (reference sequence). CDR3 amino acids: CASSQTGGAGQPQHF. The CDR3 coding sequence is TGTGCCAGTTCACAGACAGGGGGCGCGGGCCAGCCCCAGCATTTT.

Turning to this clone: The identical CDR3 is also encoded by other nucleotide sequences in the sample. This chain joins TRBV19 and TRBJ2-3; D gene uncertain. The CDR3 covers 14 residues. Trimming pared 1 base from V and 1 base from J, leaving 6 bases between. The germline V gene encodes CDR1 LNHDA and CDR2 SQIVND (reference sequence). Written as DNA, the CDR3 is TGTGCCAGTAGTATAGGTCAGGGCACAGATACGCAGTATTTT. It specifies CASSIGQGTDTQYF.

The V gene is TRBV7-9, the J gene TRBJ2-1, with D maybe TRBD2 (6 bases). CDR1 is SEHNR and CDR2 is FQNEAQ in the germline V gene (reference sequence). The V gene lost 3 bases and the J gene lost 7 bases, with 10 bases spanning the gap. The CDR3 covers 13 residues. The CDR3 DNA is TGTGCCAGCAGCTTCCGGGAGCGAAATGAGCAGTTCTTC. It encodes CASSFRERNEQFF.

The chain employs TRBV6-4 and TRBJ2-1; D may be TRBD1 (6 bases). Trimming shortened V by 5 bases and J by 6 bases, and 11 bases separated the two germline ends. This CDR3 is built from 13 residues. Germline CDR1 and CDR2: MRHNA and SNTAGT. CDR3 amino acids: CASSSQGGNEQFF. DNA for the CDR3: TGTGCCAGCAGTTCTCAAGGGGGCAATGAGCAGTTCTTC.

V gene TRBV27 combines with J gene TRBJ1-5; no clear D. CDR3 length: 13 residues. V shed 3 bases and J shed 0 bases, with 3 bases lying between them. Looked up from germline, CDR1 is MNHEY and CDR2 is SMNVEV (reference sequence). The CDR3 region is CASSFYSNQPQHF. In nucleotides, the CDR3 is TGTGCCAGCAGTTTTTATAGCAATCAGCCCCAGCATTTT.

The chain links TRBV5-1 to TRBJ2-7, with 8 bases lining up with TRBD1. The CDR3 is made up of 15 amino acids. J was trimmed by 4 bases and V by 2 bases; bases with no gene match: 8. Germline V CDR1 and CDR2: SGHRS, YFSETQ. In DNA form, the CDR3 reads TGCGCCAGCAGCTTAGGACAGGGCCCGGGGTACGAGCAGTACTTC. It codes for CASSLGQGPGYEQYF.

V is TRBV14 and J is TRBJ1-2; 7 bases fit TRBD1. Trimming took 6 bases from V and 8 from J; bases not matched to a gene: 6. The CDR3 runs 12 residues. Germline V gene data show CDR1 as SGHDN and CDR2 as FVKESK. CDR3 in DNA: TGTGCCAGCAGTCGAACAGGGGACGGCTACACCTTC. Its protein is CASSRTGDGYTF. The full variable domain, rest sourced from reference TRBV14 and TRBJ1-2, is EAGVTQFPSHSVIEKGQTVTLRCDPISGHDNLYWYRRVMGKEIKFLLHFVKESKQDESGMPNNRFLAERTGGTYSTLKVQPAELEDSGVYFCASSRTGDGYTFGSGTRLTVV.

This rearrangement joins TRBV6-5 to TRBJ2-7; 9 bases match TRBD1. The CDR3 sequence is 14 residues long. CDR1 is MNHEY and CDR2 is SVGAGI in the germline V gene. Trimming removed 2 bases from V and 5 bases from J; junction bases left unmatched: 4. CDR3 sequence reads: CASSYGDRVNEQYF. DNA for the CDR3: TGTGCCAGCAGTTACGGGGACAGGGTCAACGAGCAGTACTTC.

The genes are TRBV19 and TRBJ1-1; D not resolved. The CDR3 totals 15 residues. From germline, CDR1 is LNHDA and CDR2 SQIVND (reference sequence). V was trimmed by 1 base and J by 1 base, leaving 10 bases between them. This chain's CDR3 is CASSIGRDRNTEAFF. CDR3 DNA: TGTGCCAGTAGTATAGGCCGCGATCGGAACACTGAAGCTTTCTTT. The complete variable domain, with remaining parts taken from reference TRBV19 and TRBJ1-1, reads DGGITQSPKYLFRKEGQNVTLSCEQNLNHDAMYWYRQDPGQGLRLIYYSQIVNDFQKGDIAEGYSVSREKKESFPLTVTSAQKNPTAFYLCASSIGRDRNTEAFFGQGTRLTVV.

The J gene is TRBJ1-2, the V gene TRBV30, with D maybe TRBD1 (5 bases). V was shortened by 2 bases and J by 2 bases, with 9 bases between the two germline ends. CDR1 is GTSNPN and CDR2 is SVGIG in the germline V gene (reference sequence). The CDR3 sequence is 13 residues long. CDR3 sequence: CAWSQRGNYGYTF. CDR3 nucleotides: TGTGCCTGGAGTCAAAGGGGAAACTATGGCTACACCTTC.

The chain combines TRBV9 with TRBJ2-1; 12 bases are a match to TRBD2. In germline, CDR1 is SGDLS, CDR2 YYNGEE. This CDR3 comprises 16 residues. The trim removed 3 bases at V and 3 bases at J, leaving 4 bases unmatched. In nucleotides, the CDR3 is TGTGCCAGCAGCGCGACTAGCGGGAGACGCTACAATGAGCAGTTCTTC. This encodes CASSATSGRRYNEQFF.

This sequence joins TRBV7-8 and TRBJ1-2; 9 positions match TRBD1. Germline assignment: CDR1 SGHVS and CDR2 FQNEAQ. The CDR3 runs to 16 residues. V shed 3 bases, J shed 2 bases, and the junction held 7 bases outside the gene matches. CDR3: CASSLTDRGGNYGYTF. CDR3 sequence (DNA): TGTGCCAGCAGCTTGACAGACAGGGGGGGAAACTATGGCTACACCTTC.

Here the CDR3 reads CSVEPGGGAYNEQFF. CDR3 DNA sequence: TGCAGCGTTGAACCTGGCGGGGGGGCCTACAATGAGCAGTTCTTC. V gene TRBV29-1 combines with J gene TRBJ2-1, with 9 bases fitting TRBD2. CDR1 and CDR2 from the germline V gene are SQVTM and ANQGSEA. Trimming at V came to 2 bases and at J to 2 bases, leaving 4 bases not matched to a gene. The CDR3 spans 15 residues.

The chain has TRBV18 and TRBJ2-5, with TRBD1 matching over 8 bases. The V and J ends lost 5 bases and 3 bases, in that order; junction bases with no gene match: 5. CDR3 size: 14 residues. Germline V gene sequence: CDR1 KGHSH, CDR2 LQKENI. CDR3 loop: CASSERTGKETQYF. For the CDR3, the DNA is TGTGCCAGCTCAGAACGGACAGGGAAAGAGACCCAGTACTTC.

This clone has a single count. The chain recombines TRBV6-5 with TRBJ2-7; 12 bases align to TRBD1. V was clipped by 2 bases and J by 7 bases; unmatched bases: 6. This CDR3 has 15 residues. Germline lookup yields CDR1 MNHEY and CDR2 SVGAGI. CDR3 sequence reads: CASSYPGTGGVEQYF. Written as DNA, the CDR3 is TGTGCCAGCAGTTACCCCGGGACAGGGGGCGTAGAGCAGTACTTC.

The V and J genes are TRBV11-2 and TRBJ1-1, with TRBD1 as a possible D gene (5 bases). Between the trimmed V and J ends, which lost 6 bases and 0 bases, there was a span of 11 bases. This CDR3 is 14 amino acids long. Per the germline V gene, CDR1 is SGHAT and CDR2 is FQNNGV. The CDR3: CASSPQVMNTEAFF. CDR3 coding DNA: TGTGCCAGCAGTCCACAGGTCATGAACACTGAAGCTTTCTTT.

The chain couples TRBV3-1 (or the pseudogene TRBV3-2) to TRBJ1-3; 9 nucleotides align to TRBD1. The CDR3 length is 14 residues. V lost 6 bases and J lost 4; bases outside the gene matches: 4. Per the germline V gene, CDR1 is LGHDT and CDR2 is YNNKEL (reference sequence). The CDR3 DNA reads as TGTGCCAGCAGGGGGACAGGGAACGGAAACACCATATATTTT. It specifies CASRGTGNGNTIYF.

V and J are TRBV27 and TRBJ2-7; the D gene is possibly TRBD2 (5 bases). V lost 5 bases, J lost 1 base, and 12 bases lay in between. CDR1 MNHEY and CDR2 SMNVEV come from the germline V gene (reference sequence). The CDR3 extends over 14 amino acids. CDR3 coding DNA: TGTGCCAGCAGTGTCAGGACTCCGTCCTACGAGCAGTACTTC. As protein: CASSVRTPSYEQYF.

V and J are TRBV5-6 and TRBJ1-1; D perhaps matches TRBD1 (6 bases). V was pared by 5 bases and J by 7 bases, with 15 bases between. From germline, CDR1 is SGHDT and CDR2 YYEEEE. This CDR3 contains 13 residues. The CDR3 loop reads CASRTRGSGEAFF. The CDR3 bases are TGTGCCAGCAGGACCAGGGGATCGGGTGAAGCTTTCTTT.